Listed below are T cell receptor beta chains from one sample, sequenced in a study of T cell responses to AZD1222 COVID-19 vaccine. Method: immunoSEQ multiplex PCR; TCRdb's copy keeps in-frame clones and lacks some. Among some 150,000 clones listed, roughly 90% were seen once. Sequenced material: peripheral blood, taken on day 0 of AZD1222 vaccination. These receptors all come from an adult in good health. CDR3s leave out the opening cysteine and the closing phenylalanine or tryptophan. A D gene is named only where the DNA matches it firmly.

V gene	D gene	J gene	CDR3 protein
TRBV4-1	TRBD1	TRBJ2-3	ASSQDHSGQETDTQY
TRBV30	NA	TRBJ2-4	AWNLGGKKNIQY
TRBV6-5	NA	TRBJ2-5	ASRQDTQETQY
TRBV5-4	NA	TRBJ2-7	ASSPGGIVSYEQY
TRBV9	NA	TRBJ2-1	ASSPLKGHEQF
TRBV14	NA	TRBJ1-1	ASSQDWGVSTEAF
TRBV19	NA	TRBJ1-1	ASSIASRGEAF
TRBV28	NA	TRBJ2-7	ASSSGSTSYEQY
TRBV7-9	TRBD1	TRBJ1-2	ASSQEPGGDYGYT
TRBV7-9	TRBD1	TRBJ1-2	ASSSGTVFGYT
TRBV28	TRBD1	TRBJ1-4	ASTRVAGGFGDEKLF
TRBV2	NA	TRBJ2-7	ASKLAASYEQY
TRBV9	NA	TRBJ1-1	ASSVGPGGNTEAF
TRBV15	NA	TRBJ1-6	ATSRDGRDSPLH
TRBV30	NA	TRBJ1-2	AWRGGNYGYT
TRBV5-1	NA	TRBJ2-5	ASSYQQETQY
TRBV30	NA	TRBJ1-5	AWSVSGSNQPQH
TRBV3-1/TRBV3-2	NA	TRBJ1-2	ASSPRQVHGYT
TRBV5-1	TRBD1	TRBJ1-1	ASSARQGARSNTEAF
TRBV7-8	NA	TRBJ1-6	ASSLPRERSYNSPLH
TRBV19	NA	TRBJ2-6	ASSIWSSSGANVLT
TRBV5-5	NA	TRBJ1-2	ASSLVGQANYGYT
TRBV2	NA	TRBJ1-6	ASSEAPDSPLH
TRBV5-1	NA	TRBJ2-2	ASSFNQGLF
TRBV6-2/TRBV6-3	TRBD2	TRBJ2-7	ASSYIGGGAYEQY
TRBV10-3	NA	TRBJ1-6	ARRGEPNSPLH
TRBV19	TRBD1	TRBJ1-1	ASSISDRGNTEAF
TRBV30	NA	TRBJ2-6	AWSRGSGANVLT
TRBV29-1	NA	TRBJ1-2	SVEQGIKYGYT
TRBV6-5	NA	TRBJ1-1	ASIRGANTEAF
TRBV5-6	NA	TRBJ1-1	ASSLGGSETEAF
TRBV6-1	NA	TRBJ1-6	ASSEGLSGQSRYNSPLH
TRBV19	NA	TRBJ1-1	ASSAWGLEAF
TRBV11-2	NA	TRBJ1-1	ASSPGVGPMNTEAF
TRBV28	TRBD1	TRBJ1-5	ASRPDRAPQPQH
TRBV24-1	NA	TRBJ2-5	AQGGKETQY
TRBV12-3/TRBV12-4	NA	TRBJ1-1	ASRMGFEAF
TRBV5-8	NA	TRBJ2-3	ASSTGQITTDTQY
TRBV11-1	NA	TRBJ1-2	ASSLEGNGGYT
TRBV10-3	NA	TRBJ1-3	ATSPPGAGNTIY